One sample yielded the 32 T cell receptor beta chains listed below, sequenced in a study of CD8 T cells in Susac syndrome. RNA was extracted with the RNeasy kit, and a quantity of about 0.5 to 1 ug was reverse transcribed using random hexamers. From the immunoSEQ multiplex PCR reads, TCRdb called clonotypes with MiXCR, one entry per CDR3 protein. The table lists 200,000 to 300,000 distinct CDR3 sequences, just under 95% of them singletons. Sample: CD4+ T cells from PBMCs. Receptors were obtained from a human donor with multiple sclerosis.

The chain links TRBV5-1 to TRBJ2-7; tentatively, D is TRBD1 or TRBD2 (5 bases each). The germline CDR1 and CDR2 sequences are SGHRS and YFSETQ. This CDR3 region has 14 residues. Trimming stripped 4 bases from V and 0 bases from J, with 11 bases between. The CDR3 spells CASSRLGGSYEQYV. CDR3 nucleotide sequence: TGCGCCAGCAGCCGTCTTGGGGGCTCCTACGAGCAGTACGTC.

V gene TRBV7-2 combines with J gene TRBJ2-5; 11 bases are a match to TRBD2. The J segment lost 1 base and the V segment lost 5 bases, leaving 3 bases of the junction unmatched. The CDR3 is 15 residues long. Germline CDR1 SGHTA, CDR2 FQGNSA. CDR3: CASSVGLAGQETQYF. The CDR3 DNA is TGTGCCAGCAGCGTAGGACTAGCGGGCCAAGAGACCCAGTACTTC. Using reference TRBV7-2 and TRBJ2-5 for the parts outside the CDR3, the full variable domain is GAGVSQSPSNKVTEKGKDVELRCDPISGHTALYWYRQSLGQGLEFLIYFQGNSAPDKSGLPSDRFSAERTGGSVSTLTIQRTQQEDSAVYLCASSVGLAGQETQYFGPGTRLLVL.

V gene TRBV14 combines with J gene TRBJ1-2, with 8 nucleotides matching TRBD1. The CDR3 consists of 14 residues. The V segment lost 5 bases and the J segment 8 bases; nucleotides outside the gene matches: 10. Germline assignment: CDR1 SGHDN and CDR2 FVKESK. The CDR3 region has the DNA TGTGCCAGCAGCTGGACAGGGAGCCGGGAAGGCTACACCTTC. This gives the protein CASSWTGSREGYTF. Supplemented by reference TRBV14 and TRBJ1-2, the full variable domain reads EAGVTQFPSHSVIEKGQTVTLRCDPISGHDNLYWYRRVMGKEIKFLLHFVKESKQDESGMPNNRFLAERTGGTYSTLKVQPAELEDSGVYFCASSWTGSREGYTFGSGTRLTVV.

The chain employs TRBV5-1 and TRBJ1-1; D is possibly TRBD1 (6 bases). The germline CDR1 and CDR2 sequences are SGHRS and YFSETQ. This CDR3 contains 18 residues. The V end was cut by 4 bases, the J end by 4 bases, with 26 bases between. This CDR3 reads CASSPQDSEFRPSTEAFF. The DNA of the CDR3 is TGCGCCAGCAGCCCACAGGACAGCGAATTTAGACCGAGCACTGAAGCTTTCTTT.

The V call is TRBV20-1, the J call TRBJ2-1; 15 positions match TRBD2. From germline, CDR1 is DFQATT and CDR2 SNEGSKA (reference sequence). V dropped 5 bases and J dropped 12; count of bases not matched to a gene: 8. CDR3 size: 14 residues. The CDR3, as DNA: TGCAGTGCTCCCGGACTAGCGGGGGGGCCGGGGCAGTTCTTC. It specifies CSAPGLAGGPGQFF.

This clonotype was observed a single time. The chain has TRBV9 and TRBJ2-1; 9 nucleotides align to TRBD1. There are 18 residues in the CDR3. The junction had 12 bases not matched to a gene; V was cut back by 2 bases and J by 3 bases. Germline CDR1 reads SGDLS; CDR2 reads YYNGEE. CDR3 nucleotide sequence: TGTGCCAGCAGCGTTCCCCAAACCGGGACAGGGCTCTACAATGAGCAGTTCTTC. Translated: CASSVPQTGTGLYNEQFF.

The chain has TRBV20-1 and TRBJ1-1; D uncertain. V lost 6 bases to trimming and J lost 7 bases, with 9 bases between them. Looked up from germline, CDR1 is DFQATT and CDR2 is SNEGSKA (reference sequence). The CDR3 contains 10 residues. In nucleotides, the CDR3 is TGCAGTGCGTTCCCCCGTGAAGCTTTCTTT. This encodes CSAFPREAFF.

This clonotype was seen only once. The chain links TRBV29-1 to TRBJ2-3, with 8 positions matching TRBD1. V dropped 4 bases and J dropped 3; count of bases not matched to a gene: 0. In germline, CDR1 is SQVTM, CDR2 ANQGSEA. This CDR3 region has 12 residues. DNA of the CDR3: TGCAGCGTTGGGACAGGGACAGATACGCAGTATTTT. Encoded protein: CSVGTGTDTQYF.

V gene TRBV19 combines with J gene TRBJ1-2; no reliable D call. Germline-derived CDR1 and CDR2 are LNHDA and SQIVND (reference sequence). This CDR3 contains 12 residues. The V end lost 5 bases, the J end lost 8 bases, and 12 bases lay between the germline ends. The CDR3 here is CASSRQRSGYTF. For the CDR3, the DNA is TGTGCCAGTAGTCGCCAGAGAAGCGGCTACACCTTC. Full variable domain (missing parts from reference TRBV19 and TRBJ1-2): DGGITQSPKYLFRKEGQNVTLSCEQNLNHDAMYWYRQDPGQGLRLIYYSQIVNDFQKGDIAEGYSVSREKKESFPLTVTSAQKNPTAFYLCASSRQRSGYTFGSGTRLTVV.

Details on this clonotype: At one end the junction does not follow the germline gene, possibly because of a read error. The chain links TRBV5-1 to TRBJ1-3, with 8 positions matching TRBD1. Germline loops: CDR1 SGHRS, CDR2 YFSETQ. The CDR3 runs 15 residues. The CDR3 DNA is TGCGCCAGCAGGCCGGACAGGGCCTCTGAAAACACCATATATTTT. Translated, it gives CASRPDRASENTIYF. Supplemented by reference TRBV5-1 and TRBJ1-3, the full variable domain reads KAGVTQTPRYLIKTRGQQVTLSCSPISGHRSVSWYQQTPGQGLQFLFEYFSETQRNKGNFPGRFSGRQFSNSRSEMNVSTLELGDSALYLCASRPDRASENTIYFGEGSWLTVV.

The J gene is TRBJ2-2, the V gene TRBV6-2 or TRBV6-3; 8 bases map to TRBD1. V trimming: 5 bases; J trimming: 4 bases; junction bases outside the gene matches: 6. This CDR3 is 15 amino acids long. CDR1 is MNHEY, CDR2 SVGEGT, per germline. The CDR3 region has the DNA TGTGCCAGCAGTGGGCGACAGGGGTTCACCGGGGAGCTGTTTTTT. This codes for CASSGRQGFTGELFF.

The V gene is TRBV2, the J gene TRBJ1-1; no clear D gene. The CDR3 covers 14 residues. V was shortened by 2 bases and J by 1 base, with 8 bases between the two germline ends. Germline CDR1 reads SNHLY; CDR2 reads FYNNEI. CDR3 sequence: CASSERLTNTEAFF. For the CDR3, the DNA is TGTGCCAGCAGTGAAAGACTGACGAACACTGAAGCTTTCTTT.

This CDR3 reads CATKSRAGRYNEQFF. CDR3 nucleotide sequence: TGTGCCACCAAGTCCCGGGCAGGGAGATACAATGAGCAGTTCTTC. The genes are TRBV24-1 and TRBJ2-1, with D perhaps given as TRBD1 or TRBD2 (5 bases each). CDR3 size: 15 residues. With 8 bases removed from V and 4 bases from J, the gap between germline ends came to 17 bases. Germline loops: CDR1 KGHDR, CDR2 SFDVKD.

This rearrangement joins TRBV18 to TRBJ1-5; 9 positions agree with TRBD1. This CDR3 is 16 amino acids long. Germline assignment: CDR1 KGHSH and CDR2 LQKENI. The J segment lost 5 bases and the V segment lost 5 bases, leaving 10 bases of the junction unmatched. CDR3 region: CASSGQGTGAHQPQHF. CDR3 sequence (DNA): TGTGCCAGCTCAGGACAGGGGACCGGGGCCCATCAGCCCCAGCATTTT.

The chain combines TRBV20-1 with TRBJ2-1; D unclear. Trimming took 3 bases from V and 5 from J, leaving 20 bases between them. This CDR3 is built from 16 residues. Looked up from germline, CDR1 is DFQATT and CDR2 is SNEGSKA (reference sequence). As DNA, the CDR3 is TGCAGTGCTAGGAATGGCGGCCCCGGTTGGAACAATGAGCAGTTCTTC. This sequence encodes CSARNGGPGWNNEQFF.

The CDR3 nucleotides are TGTGCCTGGACAGGGGCCTTGAACACTGAAGCTTTCTTT. Residues: CAWTGALNTEAFF. The V gene is TRBV30, the J gene TRBJ1-1; a weak D match, TRBD1 (6 bases). Germline CDR1 reads GTSNPN; CDR2 reads SVGIG (reference sequence). CDR3 length: 13 amino acids. Trimming shortened V by 4 bases and J by 0 bases, and 9 bases separated the two germline ends.

This clonotype was counted once. The DNA of the CDR3 is TGTGCCAGTAGTATACAGGGAAATGTCTACGAGCAGTACTTC. Residues: CASSIQGNVYEQYF. The chain has TRBV19 and TRBJ2-7, with D perhaps TRBD1 (5 bases). The CDR3 consists of 14 residues. CDR1 and CDR2 (germline): LNHDA, SQIVND (reference sequence). With 2 bases removed from V and 3 bases from J, the gap between germline ends came to 11 bases.

The chain uses TRBV12-5 and TRBJ2-7; D is uncertain. V gave up 0 bases and J gave up 2 bases, with 11 bases separating them. CDR3 length equals 15 residues. Germline-derived CDR1 and CDR2 are LGHNT and FRNRAP. CDR3 coding DNA: TGTGCTAGTGGTTTGGTGGCCCGAAAGGCCTACGAGCAGTACTTC. Translated: CASGLVARKAYEQYF.

The CDR3 DNA follows: TGTGCCAGCAGCCTCACCCCCGTTGAGAACACTGAAGCTTTCTTT. Its translation: CASSLTPVENTEAFF. The genes are TRBV3-1 and TRBJ1-1, with no clear D. Trimming stripped 4 bases from V and 1 base from J, with 13 bases between. CDR3 size: 15 residues. Germline V lookup: CDR1 LGHDT, CDR2 YNNKEL (reference sequence). Complete variable domain (other parts from reference TRBV3-1 and TRBJ1-1): DTAVSQTPKYLVTQMGNDKSIKCEQNLGHDTMYWYKQDSKKFLKIMFSYNNKELIINETVPNRFSPKSPDKAHLNLHINSLELGDSAVYFCASSLTPVENTEAFFGQGTRLTVV.

This sequence joins TRBV20-1 and TRBJ2-3, with D possibly being TRBD1 (6 bases). V was cut by 3 bases and J by 0 bases, with 10 bases left in between. This CDR3 spans 14 amino acids. Looked up from germline, CDR1 is DFQATT and CDR2 is SNEGSKA (reference sequence). The CDR3 loop reads CSASRGGSTDTQYF. The CDR3 DNA is TGCAGTGCTAGTAGAGGGGGTAGCACAGATACGCAGTATTTT.

The CDR3 bases are TGCAGTGCTGCCCTTCCCTCTTTAGGGTACACTGAAGCTTTCTTT. Encoded protein: CSAALPSLGYTEAFF. J is TRBJ1-1 and V is TRBV20-1; no firm D call. In germline, CDR1 is DFQATT, CDR2 SNEGSKA (reference sequence). V lost 5 bases, J lost 3 bases, and 19 bases lay in between. The CDR3 contains 15 residues.

The chain couples TRBV7-3 to TRBJ2-3; no clear D. Trimming stripped 3 bases from V and 2 bases from J, with 9 bases between. The germline V gene encodes CDR1 SGHTA and CDR2 FQGTGA. The CDR3 covers 14 residues. Written as DNA, the CDR3 is TGTGCCAGCAGCTTGACGCTGTACACAGATACGCAGTATTTT. It specifies CASSLTLYTDTQYF. Full variable domain (outside the CDR3, taken from reference TRBV7-3 and TRBJ2-3): GAGVSQTPSNKVTEKGKYVELRCDPISGHTALYWYRQSLGQGPEFLIYFQGTGAADDSGLPNDRFFAVRPEGSVSTLKIQRTERGDSAVYLCASSLTLYTDTQYFGPGTRLTVL.

J is TRBJ2-7 and V is TRBV30; D gene uncertain. The germline gives CDR1 GTSNPN, CDR2 SVGIG (reference sequence). V lost 1 base to trimming and J lost 6 bases, with 13 bases between them. The CDR3 loop spans 13 amino acids. The CDR3 spells CAWSAAMAREQYF. The DNA for the CDR3 is TGTGCCTGGAGTGCCGCTATGGCCCGCGAGCAGTACTTC.

This sequence joins TRBV4-1 and TRBJ2-2; D is tentatively TRBD1 or TRBD2 (6 bases each). Germline CDR1 MGHRA, CDR2 YSYEKL. This CDR3 spans 16 amino acids. V gave up 1 base and J gave up 5 bases, with 14 bases separating them. CDR3 region: CASSQGGAWGTGELFF. In DNA, the CDR3 is TGCGCCAGCAGCCAAGGGGGGGCTTGGGGAACCGGGGAGCTGTTTTTT.

The chain combines TRBV3-1 with TRBJ2-3; D is undetermined. V was clipped by 0 bases and J by 6 bases, with 10 bases between them. Germline V gene sequence: CDR1 LGHDT, CDR2 YNNKEL (reference sequence). There are 14 residues in the CDR3. The CDR3 sequence is CASSQDPSSDTQYF. In DNA, the CDR3 is TGTGCCAGCAGCCAAGACCCCAGTTCGGATACGCAGTATTTT.

This CDR3 reads CSVRDGLREQYF. The CDR3 DNA sequence: TGCAGCGTCCGGGACGGCTTAAGAGAGCAGTACTTC. V is TRBV29-1 and J is TRBJ2-7, with D possibly called TRBD1 or TRBD2 (5 bases each). Trimming stripped 6 bases from V and 7 bases from J, with 16 bases between. The V gene's germline CDR1 is SQVTM and CDR2 ANQGSEA. This CDR3 region has 12 residues.

V gene TRBV29-1 combines with J gene TRBJ1-1; D gene uncertain. CDR3 length: 13 residues. With 5 bases removed from V and 3 bases from J, the gap between germline ends came to 13 bases. Germline values: CDR1 SQVTM, CDR2 ANQGSEA. This CDR3 reads CSVCQSIHTEAFF. Here the CDR3 DNA reads TGCAGCGTTTGTCAGTCGATCCACACTGAAGCTTTCTTT.

The chain carries TRBV10-2 and TRBJ1-5; a weak D match, TRBD1 (6 bases). The V end was cut by 3 bases, the J end by 3 bases, with 9 bases between. Looked up from germline, CDR1 is WSHSY and CDR2 is SAAADI. This CDR3 contains 14 residues. CDR3 residues: CASSEGQINQPQHF. DNA for the CDR3: TGCGCCAGCAGTGAAGGACAGATCAATCAGCCCCAGCATTTT.

The CDR3 spells CASSQLTGQDEAFF. CDR3 DNA: TGCGCCAGCAGCCAACTGACAGGGCAGGATGAAGCTTTCTTT. J is TRBJ1-1 and V is TRBV5-1; 7 bases align to TRBD1. CDR3 size: 14 residues. The V and J ends lost 4 bases and 7 bases, in that order; junction bases with no gene match: 10. CDR1 is SGHRS, CDR2 YFSETQ, per germline.

J is TRBJ2-2 and V is TRBV24-1; TRBD1 or TRBD2 may be the D gene (5 bases each). Looked up from germline, CDR1 is KGHDR and CDR2 is SFDVKD. This CDR3 spans 13 amino acids. The V end was cut by 9 bases, the J end by 4 bases, with 11 bases between. The CDR3 bases are TGTGCCACCGGTAAAGGGACCACCGGGGAGCTGTTTTTT. Protein sequence: CATGKGTTGELFF.

The rearrangement uses TRBV2 and TRBJ2-1, with D possibly matching TRBD1 (7 bases). The CDR3 spans 19 residues. V dropped 0 bases and J dropped 7 bases, with 25 bases sitting between them. Germline CDR1 is SNHLY and CDR2 is FYNNEI. CDR3 DNA: TGTGCCAGCAGTGAAGCGAGGGGGACAGCCGCCCCAGGAGGGAATGAGCAGTTCTTC. It specifies CASSEARGTAAPGGNEQFF.

The J gene is TRBJ1-1, the V gene TRBV5-6; D is ambiguous. The CDR3 length is 15 residues. Germline V gene data show CDR1 as SGHDT and CDR2 as YYEEEE. Trimming pared 0 bases from V and 4 bases from J, leaving 13 bases between. CDR3 nucleotides: TGTGCCAGCAGCTTGGCCGGGGAAGGAAGCACTGAAGCTTTCTTT. This translates into CASSLAGEGSTEAFF.